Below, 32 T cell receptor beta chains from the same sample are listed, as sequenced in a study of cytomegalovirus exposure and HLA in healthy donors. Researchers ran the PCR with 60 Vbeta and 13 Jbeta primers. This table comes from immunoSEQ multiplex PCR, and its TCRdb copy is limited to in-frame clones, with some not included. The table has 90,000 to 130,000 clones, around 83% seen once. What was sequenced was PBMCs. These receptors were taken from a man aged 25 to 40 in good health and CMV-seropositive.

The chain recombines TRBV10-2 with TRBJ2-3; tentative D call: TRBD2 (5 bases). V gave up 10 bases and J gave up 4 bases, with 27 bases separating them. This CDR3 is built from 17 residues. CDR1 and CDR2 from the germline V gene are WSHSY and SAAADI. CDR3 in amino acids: CATFPWAVRGFADTQYF. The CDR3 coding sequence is TGCGCCACCTTCCCCTGGGCGGTACGAGGGTTTGCAGATACGCAGTATTTT.

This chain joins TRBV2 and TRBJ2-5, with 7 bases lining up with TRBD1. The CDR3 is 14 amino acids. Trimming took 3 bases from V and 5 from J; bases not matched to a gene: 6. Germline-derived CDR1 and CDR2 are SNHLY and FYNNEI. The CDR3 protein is CASSEQGEGETQYF. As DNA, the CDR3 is TGTGCCAGCAGTGAGCAGGGGGAAGGCGAGACCCAGTACTTC.

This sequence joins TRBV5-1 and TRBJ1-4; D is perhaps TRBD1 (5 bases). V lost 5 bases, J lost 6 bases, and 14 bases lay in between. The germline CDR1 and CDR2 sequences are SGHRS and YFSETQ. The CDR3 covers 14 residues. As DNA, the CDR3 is TGCGCCAGCAGAAGGGGCGGGGTAGATGAAAAACTGTTTTTT. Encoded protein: CASRRGGVDEKLFF. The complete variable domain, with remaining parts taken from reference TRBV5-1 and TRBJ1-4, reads KAGVTQTPRYLIKTRGQQVTLSCSPISGHRSVSWYQQTPGQGLQFLFEYFSETQRNKGNFPGRFSGRQFSNSRSEMNVSTLELGDSALYLCASRRGGVDEKLFFGSGTQLSVL.

CDR3 region: CASSSESGVGEQYV. The CDR3 DNA reads as TGTGCCAGCAGTTCCGAAAGCGGGGTGGGGGAGCAGTACGTC. The V call is TRBV6-5, the J call TRBJ2-7, with 7 bases fitting TRBD2. The CDR3 covers 14 residues. The trim removed 4 bases at V and 7 bases at J, leaving 10 bases unmatched. The germline V gene encodes CDR1 MNHEY and CDR2 SVGAGI.

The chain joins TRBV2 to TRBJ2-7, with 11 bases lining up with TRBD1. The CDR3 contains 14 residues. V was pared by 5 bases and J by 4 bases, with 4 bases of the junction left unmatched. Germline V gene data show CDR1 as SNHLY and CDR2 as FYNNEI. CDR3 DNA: TGTGCCAGCAGTCCGGGACAGGGGGGATACGAGCAGTACGTC. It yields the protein CASSPGQGGYEQYV.

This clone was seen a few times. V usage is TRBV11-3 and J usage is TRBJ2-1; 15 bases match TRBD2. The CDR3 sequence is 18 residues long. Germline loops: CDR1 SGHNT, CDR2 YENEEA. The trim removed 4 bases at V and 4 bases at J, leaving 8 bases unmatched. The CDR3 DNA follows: TGTGCCAGCAGCTACGGACTAGCGGGGGGGCGGACTTACAATGAGCAGTTCTTC. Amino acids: CASSYGLAGGRTYNEQFF. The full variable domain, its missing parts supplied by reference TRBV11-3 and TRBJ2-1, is EAGVVQSPRYKIIEKKQPVAFWCNPISGHNTLYWYLQNLGQGPELLIRYENEEAVDDSQLPKDRFSAERLKGVDSTLKIQPAELGDSAVYLCASSYGLAGGRTYNEQFFGPGTRLTVL.

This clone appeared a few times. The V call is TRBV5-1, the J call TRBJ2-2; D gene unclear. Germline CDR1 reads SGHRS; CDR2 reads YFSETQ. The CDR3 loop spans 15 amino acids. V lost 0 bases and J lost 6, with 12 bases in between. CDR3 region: CASSLAIKPPGELFF. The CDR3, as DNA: TGCGCCAGCAGCTTGGCCATTAAGCCCCCCGGGGAGCTGTTTTTT.

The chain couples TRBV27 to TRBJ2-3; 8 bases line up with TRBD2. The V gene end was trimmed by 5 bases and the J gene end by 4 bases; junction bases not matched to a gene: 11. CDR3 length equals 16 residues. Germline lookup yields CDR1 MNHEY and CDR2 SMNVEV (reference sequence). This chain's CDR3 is CASSLNGLAVADTQYF. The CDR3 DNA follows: TGTGCCAGCAGTCTCAACGGACTAGCCGTAGCAGATACGCAGTATTTT.

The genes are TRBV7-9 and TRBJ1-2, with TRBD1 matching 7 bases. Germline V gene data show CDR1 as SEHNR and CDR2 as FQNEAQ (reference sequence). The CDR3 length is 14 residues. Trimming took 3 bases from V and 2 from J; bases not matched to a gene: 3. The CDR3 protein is CASSFRQGNYGYTF. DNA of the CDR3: TGTGCCAGCAGCTTCAGACAGGGAAACTATGGCTACACCTTC.

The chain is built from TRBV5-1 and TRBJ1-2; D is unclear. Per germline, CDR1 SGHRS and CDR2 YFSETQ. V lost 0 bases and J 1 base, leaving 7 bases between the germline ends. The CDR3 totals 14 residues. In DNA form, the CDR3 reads TGCGCCAGCAGCTTGGGACGGAGTAACTATGGCTACACCTTC. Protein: CASSLGRSNYGYTF.

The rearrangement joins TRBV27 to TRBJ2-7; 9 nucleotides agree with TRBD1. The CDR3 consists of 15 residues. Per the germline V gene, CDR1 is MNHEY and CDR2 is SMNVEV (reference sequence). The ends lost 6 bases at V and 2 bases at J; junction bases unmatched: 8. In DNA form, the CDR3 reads TGTGCCAGCAGCCAAGGGACAGGGTGGGCCTACGAGCAGTACTTC. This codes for CASSQGTGWAYEQYF.

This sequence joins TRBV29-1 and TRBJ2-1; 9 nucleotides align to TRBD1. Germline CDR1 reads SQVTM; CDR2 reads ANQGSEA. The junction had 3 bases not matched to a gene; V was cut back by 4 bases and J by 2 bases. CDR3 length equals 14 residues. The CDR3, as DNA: TGCAGCGTTGGGACAGGGGATCCCTACAATGAGCAGTTCTTC. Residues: CSVGTGDPYNEQFF.

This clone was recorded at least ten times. CDR3 DNA sequence: TGTGCCAGCGGACAGGGCGGCGATGGCTACACCTTC. Amino acids: CASGQGGDGYTF. The genes are TRBV28 and TRBJ1-2; 8 nucleotides match TRBD1. This CDR3 has 12 amino acids. In germline, CDR1 is MDHEN, CDR2 SYDVKM. J gave up 6 bases and V 8 bases, and 5 bases lay outside the gene matches.

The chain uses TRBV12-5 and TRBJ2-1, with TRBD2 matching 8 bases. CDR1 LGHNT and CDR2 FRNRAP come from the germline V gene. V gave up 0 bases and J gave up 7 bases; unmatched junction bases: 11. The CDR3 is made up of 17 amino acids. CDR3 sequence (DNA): TGTGCTAGTGGTTTGGTACATCGGCTAGCGGGTAAGAATGAGCAGTTCTTC. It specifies CASGLVHRLAGKNEQFF.

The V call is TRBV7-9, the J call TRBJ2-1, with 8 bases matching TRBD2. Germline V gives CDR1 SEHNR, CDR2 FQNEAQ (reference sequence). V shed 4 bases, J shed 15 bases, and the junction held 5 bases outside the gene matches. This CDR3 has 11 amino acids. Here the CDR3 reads CASSWKRERFF. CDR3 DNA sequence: TGTGCCAGCAGCTGGAAGCGGGAGAGGTTCTTC.

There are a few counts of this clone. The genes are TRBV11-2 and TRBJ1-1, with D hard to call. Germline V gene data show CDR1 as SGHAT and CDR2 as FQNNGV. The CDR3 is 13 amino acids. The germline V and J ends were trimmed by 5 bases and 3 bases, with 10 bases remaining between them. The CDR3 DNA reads TGTGCCAGCAGCCCGATACGAGACACTGAAGCTTTCTTT. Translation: CASSPIRDTEAFF.

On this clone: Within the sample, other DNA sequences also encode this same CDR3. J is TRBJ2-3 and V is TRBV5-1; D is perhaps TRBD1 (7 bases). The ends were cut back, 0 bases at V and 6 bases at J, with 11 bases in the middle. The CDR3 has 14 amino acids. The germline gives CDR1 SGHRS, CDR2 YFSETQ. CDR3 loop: CASSLGPGGDTQYF. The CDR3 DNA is TGCGCCAGCAGCTTGGGGCCAGGGGGGGATACGCAGTATTTT.

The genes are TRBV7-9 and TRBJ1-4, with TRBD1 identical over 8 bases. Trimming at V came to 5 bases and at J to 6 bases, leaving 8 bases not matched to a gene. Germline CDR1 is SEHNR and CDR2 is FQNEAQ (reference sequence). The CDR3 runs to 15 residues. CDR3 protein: CASSPKQGGYEKLFF. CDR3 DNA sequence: TGTGCCAGCAGCCCGAAACAGGGGGGCTATGAAAAACTGTTTTTT.

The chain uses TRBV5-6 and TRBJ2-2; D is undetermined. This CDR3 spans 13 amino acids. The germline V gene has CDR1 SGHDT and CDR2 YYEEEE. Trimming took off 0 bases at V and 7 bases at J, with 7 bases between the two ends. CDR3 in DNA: TGTGCCAGCAGCTTGGATCAGTTCGGGGAGCTGTTTTTT. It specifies CASSLDQFGELFF.

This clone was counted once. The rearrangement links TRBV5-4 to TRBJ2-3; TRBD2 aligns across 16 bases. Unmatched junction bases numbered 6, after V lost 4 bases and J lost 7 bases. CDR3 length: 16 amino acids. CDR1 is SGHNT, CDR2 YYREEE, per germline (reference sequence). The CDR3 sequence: CASSPGTSGGAYTQYF. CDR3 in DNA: TGTGCCAGCAGCCCGGGGACTAGCGGGGGGGCTTATACGCAGTATTTT.

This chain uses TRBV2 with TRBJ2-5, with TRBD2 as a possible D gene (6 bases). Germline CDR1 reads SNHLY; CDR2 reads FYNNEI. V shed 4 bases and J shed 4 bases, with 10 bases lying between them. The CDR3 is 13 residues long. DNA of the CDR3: TGTGCCAGCAGTGGACTAGTCTCAGAGACCCAGTACTTC. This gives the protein CASSGLVSETQYF.

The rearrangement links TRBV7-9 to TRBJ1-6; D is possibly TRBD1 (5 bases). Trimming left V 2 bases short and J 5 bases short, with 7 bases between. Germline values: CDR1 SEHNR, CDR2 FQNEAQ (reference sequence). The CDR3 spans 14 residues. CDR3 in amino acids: CASSLLQDNSPLHF. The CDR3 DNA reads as TGTGCCAGCAGCTTACTACAGGATAATTCACCCCTCCACTTT.

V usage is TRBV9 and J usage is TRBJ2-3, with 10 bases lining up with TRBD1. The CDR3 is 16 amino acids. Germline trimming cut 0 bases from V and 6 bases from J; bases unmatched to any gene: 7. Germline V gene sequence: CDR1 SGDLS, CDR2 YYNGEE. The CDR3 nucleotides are TGTGCCAGCAGCGTAGGACAGGGGGCTGTATCCGATACGCAGTATTTT. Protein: CASSVGQGAVSDTQYF.

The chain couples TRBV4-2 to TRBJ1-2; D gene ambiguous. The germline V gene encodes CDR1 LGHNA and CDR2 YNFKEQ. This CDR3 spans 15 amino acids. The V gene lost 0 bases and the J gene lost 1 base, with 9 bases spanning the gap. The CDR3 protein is CASSQDVRNNYGYTF. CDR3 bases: TGTGCCAGCAGCCAAGATGTGAGGAATAACTATGGCTACACCTTC.

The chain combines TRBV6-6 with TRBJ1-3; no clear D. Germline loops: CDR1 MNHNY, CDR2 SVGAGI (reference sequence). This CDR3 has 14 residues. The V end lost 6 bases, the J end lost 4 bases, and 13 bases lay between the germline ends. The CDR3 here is CASSLAQAGNTIYF. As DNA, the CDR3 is TGTGCCAGCAGCCTCGCCCAGGCGGGAAACACCATATATTTT.

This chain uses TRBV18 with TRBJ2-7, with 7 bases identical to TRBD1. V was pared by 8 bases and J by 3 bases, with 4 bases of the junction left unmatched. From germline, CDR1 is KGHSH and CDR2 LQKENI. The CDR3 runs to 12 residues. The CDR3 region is CASRGQHYEQYF. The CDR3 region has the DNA TGTGCCAGCCGGGGACAGCACTACGAGCAGTACTTC.

CDR3 amino acids: CASSGNDEQFF. CDR3 bases: TGTGCCAGCTCAGGGAACGATGAGCAGTTCTTC. The genes are TRBV2 and TRBJ2-1, with TRBD1 as a possible D gene (5 bases). Trimming shortened V by 8 bases and J by 8 bases, and 10 bases separated the two germline ends. Per germline, CDR1 SNHLY and CDR2 FYNNEI. This CDR3 is 11 amino acids long.

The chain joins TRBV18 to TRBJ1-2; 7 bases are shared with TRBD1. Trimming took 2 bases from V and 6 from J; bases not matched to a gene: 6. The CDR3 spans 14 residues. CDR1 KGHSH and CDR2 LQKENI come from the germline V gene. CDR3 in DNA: TGTGCCAGCTCACCAGGAACAGGGGTGAATGGCTACACCTTC. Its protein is CASSPGTGVNGYTF. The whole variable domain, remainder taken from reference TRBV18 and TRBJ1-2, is NAGVMQNPRHLVRRRGQEARLRCSPMKGHSHVYWYRQLPEEGLKFMVYLQKENIIDESGMPKERFSAEFPKEGPSILRIQQVVRGDSAAYFCASSPGTGVNGYTFGSGTRLTVV.

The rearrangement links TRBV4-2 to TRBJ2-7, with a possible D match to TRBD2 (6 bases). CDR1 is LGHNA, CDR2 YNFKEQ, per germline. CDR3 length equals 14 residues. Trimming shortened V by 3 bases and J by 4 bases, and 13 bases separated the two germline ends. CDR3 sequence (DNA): TGTGCCAGCAGCCAGAGACTAGGCGGGTACGAGCAGTACGTC. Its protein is CASSQRLGGYEQYV.

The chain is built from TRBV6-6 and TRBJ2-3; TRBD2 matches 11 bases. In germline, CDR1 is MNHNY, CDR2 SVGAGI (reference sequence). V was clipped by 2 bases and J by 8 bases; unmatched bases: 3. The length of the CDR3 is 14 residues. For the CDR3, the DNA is TGTGCCAGCAGTTACACTAGCGGGAGTGGTACGCAGTATTTT. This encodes CASSYTSGSGTQYF.

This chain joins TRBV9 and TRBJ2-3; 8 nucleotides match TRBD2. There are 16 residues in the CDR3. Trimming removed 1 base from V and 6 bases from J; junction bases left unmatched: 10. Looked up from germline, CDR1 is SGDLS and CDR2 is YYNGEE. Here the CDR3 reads CASSVPNGRASDTQYF. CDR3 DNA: TGTGCCAGCAGCGTACCGAACGGGAGGGCCTCGGATACGCAGTATTTT.

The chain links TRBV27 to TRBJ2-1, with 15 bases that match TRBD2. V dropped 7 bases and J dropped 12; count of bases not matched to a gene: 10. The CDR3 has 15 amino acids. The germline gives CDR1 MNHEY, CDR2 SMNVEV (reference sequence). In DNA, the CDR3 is TGTGCCAGCACCCCCGGGACTAGCGGGAGGAAGGGGCAGTTCTTC. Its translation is CASTPGTSGRKGQFF.